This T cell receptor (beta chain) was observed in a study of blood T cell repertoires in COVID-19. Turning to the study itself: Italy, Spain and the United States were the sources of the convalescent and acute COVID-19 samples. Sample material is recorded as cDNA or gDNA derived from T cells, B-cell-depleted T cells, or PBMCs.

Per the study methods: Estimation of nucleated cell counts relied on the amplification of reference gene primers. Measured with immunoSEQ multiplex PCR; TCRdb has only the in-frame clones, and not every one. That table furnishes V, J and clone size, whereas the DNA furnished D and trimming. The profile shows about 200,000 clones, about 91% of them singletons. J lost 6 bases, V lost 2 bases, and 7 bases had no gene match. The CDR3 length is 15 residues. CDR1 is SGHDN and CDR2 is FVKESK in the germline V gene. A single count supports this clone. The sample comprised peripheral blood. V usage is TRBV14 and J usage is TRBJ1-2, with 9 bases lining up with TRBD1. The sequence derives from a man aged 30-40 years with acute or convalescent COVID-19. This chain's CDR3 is CASSQTGQGIDGYTF. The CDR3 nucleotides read TGTGCCAGCAGCCAAACAGGACAGGGGATCGATGGCTACACCTTC.